Listed below are T cell receptor beta chains from one sample, sequenced in a study of cytomegalovirus exposure and HLA in healthy donors. Some clones are missing from TCRdb's copy, which holds only in-frame ones; the method was immunoSEQ multiplex PCR. The sample includes approximately 140,000 clones, roughly four fifths of them seen just once. Input material: PBMCs. All receptors derive from a man in his forties in good health and CMV-seropositive. CDR3s include the opening cysteine and the closing phenylalanine or tryptophan. The D gene is left open where the match is weak. Some rows mark clone size as missing; the rest say once, few, many or name a class of expanded clone.

j_gene	v_gene	abundance	d_gene	CDR3nt	CDR3aa
TRBJ1-3	TRBV10-1	.	.	TGCGCCAGCAGGATGGGGCTTACAGGCTACTCTGGAAACACCATATATTTT	CASRMGLTGYSGNTIYF
TRBJ1-2	TRBV4-1	.	TRBD1	TGCGCCAGCAGCGGGAGGGACAGGGATAACTATGGCTACACCTTC	CASSGRDRDNYGYTF
TRBJ1-5	TRBV7-8	.	.	TGTGCCAGCAGCGGTTATTGGACAGTAAAGGGCCAGCCCCAGCATTTT	CASSGYWTVKGQPQHF
TRBJ1-3	TRBV28	.	.	TGTGCCAGCAGGGCTGACAGCGGGGTCTCTGGAAACACCATATATTTT	CASRADSGVSGNTIYF
TRBJ2-7	TRBV5-4	.	TRBD1	TGTGCCAGCAGCTTAGGGGGCGGCTACGAGCAGTACTTC	CASSLGGGYEQYF
TRBJ1-6	TRBV19	.	TRBD1	TGTGCCAGTAGCCTAGGGGGCACGGCCCTCCACTTT	CASSLGGTALHF
TRBJ1-2	TRBV30	.	TRBD1	TGTGCCTGGACCGACAGGGGGTACTATGGCTACACCTTC	CAWTDRGYYGYTF
TRBJ2-5	TRBV11-2	.	.	TGTGCCAGCAGCTTAGATAGGCTAGCGGAGACCCAGTACTTC	CASSLDRLAETQYF
TRBJ2-7	TRBV5-1	.	.	TGCGCCAGCAGCTTGGTGCCTAGCTCCTACGAGCAGTACTTC	CASSLVPSSYEQYF
TRBJ1-1	TRBV6-1	few	.	TGTGCCAGCAGTGAAGCGATCGGGGGGGGCACTGAAGCTTTCTTT	CASSEAIGGGTEAFF
TRBJ1-1	TRBV20-1	.	.	TGCAGTGCTCACACGAACACTGAAGCTTTCTTT	CSAHTNTEAFF
TRBJ1-6	TRBV19	.	TRBD1	TGTGCCAGTAGCTTTGACAGGGATTCACCCCTCCACTTT	CASSFDRDSPLHF
TRBJ2-7	TRBV30	.	.	TGTGCCTGGAGTGTCGGACTACTTAACGAGCAGTACTTC	CAWSVGLLNEQYF
TRBJ2-3	TRBV9	.	.	TGTGCCAGCAGCGTAGTTCGGGGTACGCAGTATTTT	CASSVVRGTQYF
TRBJ1-2	TRBV28	.	.	TGTGCCAGCAGTGTGGGGGGGGGCTATGGCTACACCTTC	CASSVGGGYGYTF
TRBJ2-7	TRBV6-1	.	.	TGTGCCAGCAGTGTTTATTTACAGGGAGAGCAGTACTTC	CASSVYLQGEQYF
TRBJ1-1	TRBV6-5	.	TRBD1	TGTGCCAGCAGTCCTCGACAGGGAGTTGAAGCTTTCTTT	CASSPRQGVEAFF
TRBJ1-2	TRBV2	.	TRBD1	TGTGCCAGCAGCGAGGGACAGGCCAGAATTTATGGCTACACCTTC	CASSEGQARIYGYTF
TRBJ1-2	TRBV7-9	.	.	TGTGCCAGCAGCTTCGGGACTAACTATGGCTACACCTTC	CASSFGTNYGYTF
TRBJ1-2	TRBV4-2	.	TRBD1	TGTGCCAGCAGCCAGCGGGCGAGGGGGCGAGTACGGGGCTACACCTTC	CASSQRARGRVRGYTF
TRBJ1-2	TRBV18	.	.	TGTGCCAGCTCACCACCTACCGGCGGGGGCTACTATGGCTACACCTTC	CASSPPTGGGYYGYTF